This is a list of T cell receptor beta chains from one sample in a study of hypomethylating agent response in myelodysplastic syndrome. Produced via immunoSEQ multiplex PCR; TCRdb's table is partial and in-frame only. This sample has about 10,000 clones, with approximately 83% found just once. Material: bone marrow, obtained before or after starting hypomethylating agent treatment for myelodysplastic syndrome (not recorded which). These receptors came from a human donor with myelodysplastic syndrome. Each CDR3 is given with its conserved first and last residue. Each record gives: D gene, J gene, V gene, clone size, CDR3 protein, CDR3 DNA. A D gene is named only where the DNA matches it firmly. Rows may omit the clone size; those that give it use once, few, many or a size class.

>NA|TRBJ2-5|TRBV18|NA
CASSPPGRTPTQYF
TGTGCCAGCTCACCGCCGGGACGCACCCCGACCCAGTACTTC
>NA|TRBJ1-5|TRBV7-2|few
CASSLYGNQPQHF
TGTGCCAGCAGCTTATACGGCAATCAGCCCCAGCATTTT
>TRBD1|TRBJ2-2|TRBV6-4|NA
CATSGGETGELFF
TGTGCCACCTCAGGGGGCGAAACCGGGGAGCTGTTTTTT
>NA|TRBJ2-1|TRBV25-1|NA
CASSEWSYNEQFF
TGTGCCAGCAGTGAATGGAGCTACAATGAGCAGTTCTTC
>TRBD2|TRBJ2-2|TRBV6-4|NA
CASSSGSFTGELFF
TGTGCCAGCAGTAGCGGGAGTTTCACCGGGGAGCTGTTTTTT
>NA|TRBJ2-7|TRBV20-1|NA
CSGQGYEQYF
TGCAGTGGCCAGGGTTACGAGCAGTACTTC
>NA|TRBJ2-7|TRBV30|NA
CAWAGTKLVGGYEQYF
TGTGCCTGGGCCGGTACCAAACTAGTAGGGGGATACGAGCAGTACTTC
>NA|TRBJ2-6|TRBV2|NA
CASKIGGANVLTF
TGTGCCAGTAAGATTGGTGGGGCCAACGTCCTGACTTTC
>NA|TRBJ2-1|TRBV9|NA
CASSLLGSSYNEQFF
TGTGCCAGCAGCCTCTTGGGAAGCTCCTACAATGAGCAGTTCTTC
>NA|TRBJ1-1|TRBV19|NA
CASRAGYTEAFF
TGTGCCAGTAGAGCAGGATACACTGAAGCTTTCTTT
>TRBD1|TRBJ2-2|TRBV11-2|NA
CASSLMGQRPTGELFF
TGTGCCAGCAGCTTAATGGGACAGAGGCCGACCGGGGAGCTGTTTTTT
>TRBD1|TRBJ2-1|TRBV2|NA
CASSEEEPGQGLYNEQFF
TGTGCCAGCAGTGAAGAGGAACCGGGACAGGGGCTCTACAATGAGCAGTTCTTC
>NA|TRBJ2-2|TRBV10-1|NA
CASSESGRVGELFF
TGCGCCAGCAGTGAGTCTGGACGGGTCGGGGAGCTGTTTTTT
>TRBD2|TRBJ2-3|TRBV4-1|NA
CASSQEMASGRTDTQYF
TGCGCCAGCAGCCAAGAAATGGCTAGCGGGAGGACAGATACGCAGTATTTT
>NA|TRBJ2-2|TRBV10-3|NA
CAIGGLGELFF
TGTGCCATCGGCGGGTTGGGGGAGCTGTTTTTT
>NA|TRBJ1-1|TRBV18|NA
CASSRVHTEAFF
TGTGCCAGCTCACGGGTCCACACTGAAGCTTTCTTT
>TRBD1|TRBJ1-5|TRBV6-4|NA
CASREPRQGVNQPQHF
TGTGCCAGCAGGGAACCCAGACAGGGAGTAAACCAGCCCCAGCATTTT
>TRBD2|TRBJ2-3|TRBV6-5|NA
CASSYTSGGADTQYF
TGTGCCAGCAGTTACACTAGCGGGGGGGCAGATACGCAGTATTTT
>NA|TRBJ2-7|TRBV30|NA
CAWRLAGPHYEQYF
TGTGCCTGGAGGTTAGCCGGGCCCCACTACGAGCAGTACTTC
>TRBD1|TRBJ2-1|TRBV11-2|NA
CASSSLARTGGNEQFF
TGTGCCAGCAGTTCTCTCGCCCGGACAGGGGGCAATGAGCAGTTCTTC
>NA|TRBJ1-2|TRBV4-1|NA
CASSPTQFYYGYTF
TGCGCCAGCAGCCCCACCCAGTTTTACTATGGCTACACCTTC
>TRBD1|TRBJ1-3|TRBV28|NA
CASSLTGISGNTIYF
TGTGCCAGCAGTTTGACAGGGATCTCTGGAAACACCATATATTTT
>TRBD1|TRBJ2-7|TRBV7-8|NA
CASSSEPGQTYEQYF
TGTGCCAGCAGTTCCGAACCGGGACAGACCTACGAGCAGTACTTC
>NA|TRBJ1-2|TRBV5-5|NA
CASSLDGNYGYTF
TGTGCCAGCAGCTTGGACGGAAACTATGGCTACACCTTC
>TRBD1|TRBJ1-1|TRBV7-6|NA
CASSVGTVGTEAFF
TGTGCCAGCAGCGTCGGGACAGTAGGCACTGAAGCTTTCTTT
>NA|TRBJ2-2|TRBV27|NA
CASSFPYGELFF
TGTGCCAGCAGTTTCCCATACGGGGAGCTGTTTTTT
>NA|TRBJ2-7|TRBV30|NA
CAWSPSRYEQYF
TGTGCCTGGAGCCCCTCCCGGTATGAGCAGTACTTC
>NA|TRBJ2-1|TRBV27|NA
CASSLSGNEQFF
TGTGCCAGCAGTTTATCTGGCAATGAGCAGTTCTTC
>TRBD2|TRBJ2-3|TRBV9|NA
CASSVDPSGRAVDTQYF
TGTGCCAGCAGCGTAGACCCTAGCGGGAGGGCAGTAGATACGCAGTATTTT
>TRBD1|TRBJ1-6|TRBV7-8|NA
CASSLTGNSPLHF
TGTGCCAGCAGCTTGACAGGGAATTCACCCCTCCACTTT
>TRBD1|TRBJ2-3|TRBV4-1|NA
CASSQEGAGGRADTQYF
TGCGCCAGCAGCCAAGAAGGGGCAGGGGGCAGAGCAGATACGCAGTATTTT
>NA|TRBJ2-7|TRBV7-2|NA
CASSVRPLLSYEQYF
TGTGCCAGCAGCGTCCGGCCCCTTCTGTCCTACGAGCAGTACTTC
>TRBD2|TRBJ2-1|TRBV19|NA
CASSLRGGPDEQFF
TGTGCCAGTAGTCTCCGGGGGGGGCCGGATGAGCAGTTCTTC